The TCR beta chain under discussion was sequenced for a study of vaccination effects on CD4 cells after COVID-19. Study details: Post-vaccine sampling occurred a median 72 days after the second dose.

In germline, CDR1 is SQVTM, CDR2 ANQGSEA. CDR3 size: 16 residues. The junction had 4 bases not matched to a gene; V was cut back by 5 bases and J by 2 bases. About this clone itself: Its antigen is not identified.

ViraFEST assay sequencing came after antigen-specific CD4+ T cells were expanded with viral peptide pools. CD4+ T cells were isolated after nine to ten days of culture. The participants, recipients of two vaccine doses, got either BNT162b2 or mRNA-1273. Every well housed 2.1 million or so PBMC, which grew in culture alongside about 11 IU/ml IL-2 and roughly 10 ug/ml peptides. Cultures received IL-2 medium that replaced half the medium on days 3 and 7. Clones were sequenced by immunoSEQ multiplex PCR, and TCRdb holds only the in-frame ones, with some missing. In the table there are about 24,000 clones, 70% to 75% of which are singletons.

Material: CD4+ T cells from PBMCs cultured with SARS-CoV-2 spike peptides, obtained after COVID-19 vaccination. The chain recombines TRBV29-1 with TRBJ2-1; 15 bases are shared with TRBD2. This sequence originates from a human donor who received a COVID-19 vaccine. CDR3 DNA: TGCAGCGTTAGGGGACTAGCGGGAGGTCCCTACAATGAGCAGTTCTTC. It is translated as CSVRGLAGGPYNEQFF.